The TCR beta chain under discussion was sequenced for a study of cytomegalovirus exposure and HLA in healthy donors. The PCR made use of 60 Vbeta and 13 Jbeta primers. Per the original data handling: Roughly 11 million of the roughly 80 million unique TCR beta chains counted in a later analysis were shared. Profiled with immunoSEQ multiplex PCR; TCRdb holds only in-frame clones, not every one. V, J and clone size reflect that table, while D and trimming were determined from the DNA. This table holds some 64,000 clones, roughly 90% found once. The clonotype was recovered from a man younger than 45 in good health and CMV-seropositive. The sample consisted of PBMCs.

The CDR3 nucleotides are TGTGCCAGCAGCCTAAAAGAGACCCAGTACTTC. Its translation: CASSLKETQYF. The rearrangement uses TRBV14 and TRBJ2-5, with D unclear. Germline values: CDR1 SGHDN, CDR2 FVKESK. V was trimmed by 4 bases and J by 3 bases, leaving 3 bases between them. There are 11 residues in the CDR3. Looking up the rest from reference TRBV14 and TRBJ2-5 gives the full variable domain: EAGVTQFPSHSVIEKGQTVTLRCDPISGHDNLYWYRRVMGKEIKFLLHFVKESKQDESGMPNNRFLAERTGGTYSTLKVQPAELEDSGVYFCASSLKETQYFGPGTRLLVL.